This T cell receptor beta chain came from a study of T-cell memory formation after mild COVID-19. About the study: The two donors had largely donor-specific TCR clusters.

This clonotype was seen a few times. The antigen remains undetermined. Broader study findings: In pre-infection memory, a portion of responding clones appeared, which suggested that cross-reactive memory joined.

Using constant-segment primers, 5'RACE produced TCR alpha and TCR beta cDNA libraries carrying sample barcodes and UMIs. TCRdb recomputed calls from the 5' RACE reads with MiXCR, one row per CDR3 protein. The table has 310,000 or so distinct CDR3 sequences, approximately 15% seen once. Sequenced input: PBMCs or a T cell subset sorted from them (not recorded which). The receptor was derived from a young man who had mild COVID-19 (a few samples of this study predate the infection). Cell type and time point are not known.

The chain's CDR3 is CASHQGSGNTIYF. In DNA form, the CDR3 reads TGTGCCAGTCATCAGGGCTCTGGAAACACCATATATTTT. The rearrangement joins TRBV7-9 to TRBJ1-3; D is possibly TRBD1 (5 bases). Germline values: CDR1 SEHNR, CDR2 FQNEAQ (reference sequence). The CDR3 has 13 residues. Between the trimmed V and J ends, which lost 9 bases and 0 bases, there was a span of 9 bases.